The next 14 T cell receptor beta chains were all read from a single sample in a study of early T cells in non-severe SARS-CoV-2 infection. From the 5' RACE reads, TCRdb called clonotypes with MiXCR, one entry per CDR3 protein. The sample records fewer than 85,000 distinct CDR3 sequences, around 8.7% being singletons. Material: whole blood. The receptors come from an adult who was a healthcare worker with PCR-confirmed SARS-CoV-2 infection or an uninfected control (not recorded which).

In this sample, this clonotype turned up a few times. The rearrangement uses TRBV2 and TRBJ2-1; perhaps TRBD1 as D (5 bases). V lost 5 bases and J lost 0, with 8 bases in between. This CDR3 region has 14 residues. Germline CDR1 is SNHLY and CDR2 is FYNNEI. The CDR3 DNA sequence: TGTGCCAGCAGTCGAAGGGGCTCCTACAATGAGCAGTTCTTC. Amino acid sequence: CASSRRGSYNEQFF.

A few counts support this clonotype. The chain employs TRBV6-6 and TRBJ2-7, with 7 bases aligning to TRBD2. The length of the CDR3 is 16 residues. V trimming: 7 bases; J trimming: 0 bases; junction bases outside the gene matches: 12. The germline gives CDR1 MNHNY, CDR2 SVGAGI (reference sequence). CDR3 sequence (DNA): TGTGCCAGCACCCTAGGAGGCGGGAGTAGCTCCTACGAGCAGTACTTC. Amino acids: CASTLGGGSSSYEQYF.

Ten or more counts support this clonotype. The chain's CDR3 is CASTLGSHQETQYF. The CDR3 DNA reads TGTGCCAGCACTCTAGGGTCACATCAAGAGACCCAGTACTTC. This chain connects TRBV28 to TRBJ2-5; D is unclear. The V gene's germline CDR1 is MDHEN and CDR2 SYDVKM. This CDR3 region has 14 residues. The germline V and J ends were trimmed by 7 bases and 2 bases, with 14 bases remaining between them.

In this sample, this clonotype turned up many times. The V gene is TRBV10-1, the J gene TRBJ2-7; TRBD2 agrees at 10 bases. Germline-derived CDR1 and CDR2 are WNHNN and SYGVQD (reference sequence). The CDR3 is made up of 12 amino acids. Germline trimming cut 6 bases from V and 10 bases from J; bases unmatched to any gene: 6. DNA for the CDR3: TGCGCCAGCAGCCCGACTAGCGGGCCTCAGTACTTC. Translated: CASSPTSGPQYF.

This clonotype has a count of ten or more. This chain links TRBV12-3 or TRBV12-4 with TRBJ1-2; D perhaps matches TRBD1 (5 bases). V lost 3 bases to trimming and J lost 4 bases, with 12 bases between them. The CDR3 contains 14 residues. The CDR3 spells CASSLAAGIYGYTF. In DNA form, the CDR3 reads TGTGCCAGCAGTTTGGCCGCAGGGATCTATGGCTACACCTTC.

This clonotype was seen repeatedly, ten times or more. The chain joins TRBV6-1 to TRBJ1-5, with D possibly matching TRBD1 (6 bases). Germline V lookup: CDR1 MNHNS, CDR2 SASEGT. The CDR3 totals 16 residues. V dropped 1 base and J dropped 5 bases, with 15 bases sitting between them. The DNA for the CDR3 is TGTGCCAGCAGTGAAGTGGTCCTAAGGGGGGATCAGCCCCAGCATTTT. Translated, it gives CASSEVVLRGDQPQHF.

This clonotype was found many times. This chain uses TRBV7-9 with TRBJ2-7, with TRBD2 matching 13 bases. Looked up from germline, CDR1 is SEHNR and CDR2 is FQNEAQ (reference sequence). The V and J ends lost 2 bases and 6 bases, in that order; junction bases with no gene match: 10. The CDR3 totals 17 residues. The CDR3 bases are TGTGCCAGCAGCTTAAGGTGGAGGGGACTAGCGGGAAGCGAGCAGTACTTC. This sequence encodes CASSLRWRGLAGSEQYF. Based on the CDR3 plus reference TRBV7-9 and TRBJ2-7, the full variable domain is DTGVSQNPRHKITKRGQNVTFRCDPISEHNRLYWYRQTLGQGPEFLTYFQNEAQLEKSRLLSDRFSAERPKGSFSTLEIQRTEQGDSAMYLCASSLRWRGLAGSEQYFGPGTRLTVT.

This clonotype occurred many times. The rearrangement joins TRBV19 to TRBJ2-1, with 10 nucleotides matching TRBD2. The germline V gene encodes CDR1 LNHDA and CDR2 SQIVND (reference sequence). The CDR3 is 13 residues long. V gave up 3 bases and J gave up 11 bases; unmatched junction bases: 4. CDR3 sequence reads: CASSIGTSEKQFF. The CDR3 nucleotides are TGTGCCAGTAGTATTGGGACTAGCGAAAAGCAGTTCTTC.

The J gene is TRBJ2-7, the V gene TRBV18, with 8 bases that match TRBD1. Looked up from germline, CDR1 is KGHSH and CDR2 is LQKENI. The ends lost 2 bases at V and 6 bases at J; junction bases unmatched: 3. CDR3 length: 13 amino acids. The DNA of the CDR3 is TGTGCCAGCTCACCAGGGACAGGCCGCGAGCAGTACTTC. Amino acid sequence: CASSPGTGREQYF.

CDR3 DNA sequence: TGTGCCAGCAGCCAGGGGACTAGCGGGAGGATCGAGTACTTC. This translates into CASSQGTSGRIEYF. This chain connects TRBV3-1 to TRBJ2-5, with TRBD2 matching 15 bases. The CDR3 has 14 amino acids. In germline, CDR1 is LGHDT, CDR2 YNNKEL (reference sequence). The ends lost 3 bases at V and 12 bases at J; junction bases unmatched: 5.

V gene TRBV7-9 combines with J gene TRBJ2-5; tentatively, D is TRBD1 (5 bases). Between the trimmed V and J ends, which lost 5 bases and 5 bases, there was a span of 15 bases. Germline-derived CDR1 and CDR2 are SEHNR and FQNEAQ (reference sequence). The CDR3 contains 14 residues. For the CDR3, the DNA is TGTGCCAGCAGCGCGCAGGGTTCCTACGAGACCCAGTACTTC. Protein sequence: CASSAQGSYETQYF.

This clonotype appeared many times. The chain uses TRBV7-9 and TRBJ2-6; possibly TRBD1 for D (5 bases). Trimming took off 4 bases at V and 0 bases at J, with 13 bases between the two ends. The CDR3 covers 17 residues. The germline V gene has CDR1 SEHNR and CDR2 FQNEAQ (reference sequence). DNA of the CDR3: TGTGCCAGCAGCTGGCGGACATTTTCCTCTGGGGCCAACGTCCTGACTTTC. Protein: CASSWRTFSSGANVLTF.

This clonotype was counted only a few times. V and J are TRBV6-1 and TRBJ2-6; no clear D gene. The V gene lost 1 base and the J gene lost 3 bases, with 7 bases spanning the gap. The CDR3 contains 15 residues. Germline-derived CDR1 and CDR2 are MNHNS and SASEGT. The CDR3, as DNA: TGTGCCAGCAGTGAAGTCACAGATGGGGCCAACGTCCTGACTTTC. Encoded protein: CASSEVTDGANVLTF.

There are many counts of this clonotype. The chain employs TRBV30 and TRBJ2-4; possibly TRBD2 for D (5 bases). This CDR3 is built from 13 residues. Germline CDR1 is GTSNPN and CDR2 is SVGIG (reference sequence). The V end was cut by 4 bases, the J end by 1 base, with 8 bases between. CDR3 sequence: CAWTGNAKNIQYF. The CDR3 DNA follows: TGTGCCTGGACCGGGAATGCCAAAAACATTCAGTACTTC.